This T cell receptor beta chain was captured in a study of T cell responses to AZD1222 COVID-19 vaccine. Study-wide points: CD4 TCRs covered the whole spike, strongest at regions 160-218 and 743-854.

This clone has only one observation. Its target is unknown. Using immunoSEQ multiplex PCR, the repertoire was profiled, and TCRdb retains in-frame clones only, with some absent. The sample lists about 150,000 clones; roughly nine tenths were seen once. Trimming cost V 7 bases and J 0 bases, with 10 bases left between them. The germline gives CDR1 SNHLY, CDR2 FYNNEI. This CDR3 spans 14 amino acids. V gene TRBV2 combines with J gene TRBJ1-3, with no clear D. This clonotype originated in an adult in good health. Sequences were derived from peripheral blood, sampled on day 0 of AZD1222 vaccination. The CDR3 DNA reads as TGTGCCAGCACGGACGCTGACTCTGGAAACACCATATATTTT. It yields the protein CASTDADSGNTIYF.